Below are 4 T cell receptor beta chains sequenced from a single sample in a study of metastatic and nonmetastatic thyroid tumors. Among the patients, none had received any treatment before thyroid surgery. TCRdb re-clonotyped the PCR reads through MiXCR. The repertoire holds over 50,000 clones, with 25% to 35% as singletons. Specimen: blood. The receptors shown here come from a female donor with papillary thyroid cancer or a benign thyroid nodule (not recorded which). Some clones in this sample may be carry-over from other donors' samples.

V is TRBV29-1 and J is TRBJ2-2; D is unresolved. V gave up 2 bases and J gave up 2 bases, with 12 bases separating them. Looked up from germline, CDR1 is SQVTM and CDR2 is ANQGSEA. The CDR3 sequence is 15 residues long. CDR3 sequence reads: CSVETPDPNTGELFF. As DNA, the CDR3 is TGCAGCGTTGAAACACCGGATCCCAACACCGGGGAGCTGTTTTTT.

This clone counts as medium-sized. The genes are TRBV27 and TRBJ2-7; tentative D call: TRBD2 (5 bases). Trimming took off 0 bases at V and 6 bases at J, with 9 bases between the two ends. The CDR3 runs to 13 residues. Germline V gene lookup returns CDR1 MNHEY and CDR2 SMNVEV (reference sequence). CDR3 loop: CASSLSGVGEQYF. In DNA, the CDR3 is TGTGCCAGCAGTTTATCCGGGGTAGGCGAGCAGTACTTC.

With respect to this clone: At one of its ends the junction is not consistent with the germline gene, which may arise from a read error. The gene calls are TRBV28 and TRBJ2-1, with D perhaps being TRBD1 or TRBD2 (6 bases each). The V gene's germline CDR1 is MDHEN and CDR2 SYDVKM. The CDR3 extends over 13 amino acids. The DNA for the CDR3 is TGTGCCAGCAGTAAGACCGGGGGCCATGATCAGTTCTTC. The encoded protein is CASSKTGGHDQFF.

The V gene is TRBV28, the J gene TRBJ1-4; 9 bases are shared with TRBD1. CDR1 is MDHEN and CDR2 is SYDVKM in the germline V gene. Germline trimming cut 3 bases from V and 8 bases from J; bases unmatched to any gene: 7. The CDR3 has 15 amino acids. CDR3 sequence: CASSLAGTGPEKLFF. In nucleotides, the CDR3 is TGTGCCAGCAGTTTGGCCGGGACAGGGCCGGAAAAACTGTTTTTT.